A selection of T cell receptor beta chains follows, all from one sample in a study of cytomegalovirus exposure and HLA in healthy donors. Sequenced by immunoSEQ multiplex PCR; TCRdb stores in-frame clones only, minus some. The table has 100,000 to 150,000 clones, around 78% seen once. Sequencing input: PBMCs. All receptors come from a man between 40 and 49 years old in good health and CMV-seronegative. The conserved cysteine and the conserved F or W are not part of the CDR3 here. The order of the fields is V gene, J gene, CDR3 length, CDR3 protein.

>TRBV7-2|TRBJ1-5|11
ASSSLVNQPQH
>TRBV9|TRBJ1-6|13
ASSPRGTDNSPLH
>TRBV27|TRBJ2-1|15
ASSFRPPGQGADEQF
>TRBV29-1|TRBJ2-3|14
SVEDLWGEATDTQY
>TRBV6-5|TRBJ1-3|11
ASTPREGGTIY
>TRBV4-1|TRBJ2-3|16
ASSPPPGLAGGTDTQY
>TRBV5-4|TRBJ2-1|16
ASSLGDRGGRSYNEQF
>TRBV6-5|TRBJ2-5|13
ASSTGTSLQETQY
>TRBV7-9|TRBJ1-2|12
ASSKQGYDFGYT
>TRBV28|TRBJ1-3|10
ASKTAGNTIY
>TRBV7-8|TRBJ1-4|12
ASSSTGKNEKLF
>TRBV19|TRBJ1-1|13
ASRDRQGASTEAF
>TRBV4-1|TRBJ1-6|12
ASSQQTGSSPLH
>TRBV7-2|TRBJ1-4|12
ATREGATNEKLF
>TRBV19|TRBJ1-5|14
ASSIQYRSPAQPQH
>TRBV7-9|TRBJ2-1|13
ASSHTGTGNNEQF
>TRBV27|TRBJ1-5|12
ASSFRGFNQPQH
>TRBV19|TRBJ1-1|12
ASKAGGGGAEAF
>TRBV11-2|TRBJ2-3|16
ASSPEFWGVTGTDTQY
>TRBV28|TRBJ2-1|9
ASNGNNEQF
>TRBV5-1|TRBJ2-3|12
ASSLTSGADTQY
>TRBV9|TRBJ1-2|12
ASSVGAANYGYT
>TRBV9|TRBJ1-2|11
ASSVEVRGGYT
>TRBV13|TRBJ1-2|11
ASSFTLFGQGT
>TRBV27|TRBJ1-4|12
ASSWGPIDEKLF